These T cell receptor beta chains were read from a single sample in a study of cytotoxic CD8 clonotypes in ibrutinib-treated CLL. Only in-frame clones appear in the TCRdb table, and some are missing; sequencing was by immunoSEQ multiplex PCR. This sample carries approximately 67,000 clones, approximately 80% of them seen once, and the ten largest clones take more than 7.5%. The sequences come from PBMCs, collected at disease progression, from a patient treated with ibrutinib. The origin of the receptors is a human donor with chronic lymphocytic leukemia. CDR3s include the opening cysteine and the closing phenylalanine or tryptophan. D genes are given only for firm matches. Expanded clones are given a class, and other clones once, few, many or no size at all.

d_call	j_call	clone_size	v_call	cdr3_nt	cdr3_aa
NA	TRBJ1-2	NA	TRBV5-1	TGCGCCAGCAGCTTACCGGGGGACTATGGCTACACCTTC	CASSLPGDYGYTF
NA	TRBJ1-1	NA	TRBV18	TGTGCCAGCTCACTTGGTCAGGGGTCCACTGAAGCTTTCTTT	CASSLGQGSTEAFF
NA	TRBJ2-4	NA	TRBV6-6	TGTGCCAGCATGGGGCCTCTACAAAACATTCAGTACTTC	CASMGPLQNIQYF
NA	TRBJ2-7	NA	TRBV23-1	TGCGCCAGCAGTCAATTAAAGAAAGTGGAGCAGTACTTC	CASSQLKKVEQYF
NA	TRBJ2-1	NA	TRBV30	TGTGCCTGGAGTATAGACAGGAGCTCCTACAATGAGCAGTTCTTC	CAWSIDRSSYNEQFF
TRBD1	TRBJ2-1	NA	TRBV11-2	TGTGCCAGCAGCTTAGGGGACAGGGTCAATGAGCAGTTCTTC	CASSLGDRVNEQFF
NA	TRBJ2-7	NA	TRBV5-8	TGTGCCAGCAGCTTGGGTCCCCCTCGAACCCCCTACGAGCAGTACTTC	CASSLGPPRTPYEQYF
TRBD1	TRBJ2-7	NA	TRBV7-9	TGTGCCAGCAGCGGACGGGACAGATCCTACGAGCAGTACTTC	CASSGRDRSYEQYF
NA	TRBJ1-1	few	TRBV4-1	TGCGCCAGCAGCTCTACAGTGAACACTGAAGCTTTCTTT	CASSSTVNTEAFF
NA	TRBJ2-7	NA	TRBV21-1	TGTGCCAGCAGCACGGGAGGGGAGCAGTACTTC	CASSTGGEQYF
NA	TRBJ1-2	few	TRBV4-1	TGCGCCAGCAGCCAAGATCCCTGGGGGAGGTACGACTATGGCTACACCTTC	CASSQDPWGRYDYGYTF
NA	TRBJ2-7	NA	TRBV7-6	TGTGCCAGCAGCCCCCAGGAGCAGTCCTACGAGCAGTACTTC	CASSPQEQSYEQYF
NA	TRBJ1-3	NA	TRBV29-1	TGCAGCGGCGGGACCTCTGGAAACACCATATATTTT	CSGGTSGNTIYF
TRBD1	TRBJ1-6	once	TRBV30	TGTGCCTGGAGACAGGGGAATTCACCCCTCCACTTT	CAWRQGNSPLHF
NA	TRBJ2-7	NA	TRBV4-1	TGCGCCAGCAGCCTTCCGGGGTCCTACGAGCAGTACTTC	CASSLPGSYEQYF
NA	TRBJ1-1	NA	TRBV29-1	TGCAGCGCACAGGCGTCGAACACTGAAGCTTTCTTT	CSAQASNTEAFF
NA	TRBJ1-2	NA	TRBV9	TGTGCCAGCAGCGTAGAAACAGGTGGGACGGCTAACTATGGCTACACCTTC	CASSVETGGTANYGYTF
TRBD2	TRBJ2-1	NA	TRBV25-1	TGTGCCAGCAGTGTCATTGCGGGAGGCTCCTACAATGAGCAGTTCTTC	CASSVIAGGSYNEQFF
TRBD1	TRBJ1-4	few	TRBV28	TGTGCCAGCAGTTACCTGACCGGGACAGGGTTTGGAAAACTGTTTTTT	CASSYLTGTGFGKLFF
TRBD1	TRBJ2-2	NA	TRBV4-2	TGTGCCAGCAGCCCAGGGACAGGGGCGAACACCGGGGAGCTGTTTTTT	CASSPGTGANTGELFF
TRBD2	TRBJ2-3	NA	TRBV7-8	TGTGCCAGCACCAAACTAGCGACAACGCAGTATTTT	CASTKLATTQYF
TRBD1	TRBJ1-5	NA	TRBV5-1	TGCGCCAGCAGCCCAGACAGGGGCGGTCAGCCCCAGCATTTT	CASSPDRGGQPQHF
NA	TRBJ1-3	NA	TRBV7-9	TGTGCCAGCAGCTTAACAGGACTCTCTGGAAACACCATATATTTT	CASSLTGLSGNTIYF
NA	TRBJ2-7	NA	TRBV10-1	TGCGCCAGCAGCAGGGGCTACGAGCAGTACTTC	CASSRGYEQYF
TRBD2	TRBJ2-7	NA	TRBV4-1	TGCGCCAGCAGCCACCGGACTAGCGGAGTTTACGAGCAGTACTTC	CASSHRTSGVYEQYF
NA	TRBJ1-2	NA	TRBV4-2	TGTGCCAGCAGCCAAGATCCGGGATGGAAAGGTGGCTACACCTTC	CASSQDPGWKGGYTF
TRBD1	TRBJ2-5	NA	TRBV5-1	TGCGCCAGCAGCTCGACAGGGCCAGAGACCCAGTACTTC	CASSSTGPETQYF
NA	TRBJ2-1	NA	TRBV7-9	TGTGCCAGCAGCTTGAGACCGGACAATGAGCAGTTCTTC	CASSLRPDNEQFF
NA	TRBJ1-5	NA	TRBV4-1	TGCGCCAGCAGCCAAGTTTCCTGGGGTCGTCAGCCCCAGCATTTT	CASSQVSWGRQPQHF
NA	TRBJ1-3	NA	TRBV7-2	TGTGCCAGCAGCGAGGGGTTCTCTGGAAACACCATATATTTT	CASSEGFSGNTIYF
NA	TRBJ1-2	NA	TRBV5-4	TGTGCCAGCAGTTTACAGGGCTATGGCTACACCTTC	CASSLQGYGYTF
TRBD1	TRBJ1-1	NA	TRBV7-9	TGTGCCAGCAGATTACAGGGGGGCACTGAAGCTTTCTTT	CASRLQGGTEAFF
TRBD1	TRBJ1-1	NA	TRBV27	TGTGCCAGCAGTTTCTCAGGGACAGCCTCTGAAGCTTTCTTT	CASSFSGTASEAFF
TRBD1	TRBJ1-5	NA	TRBV30	TGTGCCTGGGGACAGGCCCTAAATCAGCCCCAGCATTTT	CAWGQALNQPQHF
NA	TRBJ2-7	NA	TRBV5-1	TGCGCCAGCAGGGTCAGGCCGGCATACGCTCGCGAGCAGTACTTC	CASRVRPAYAREQYF
NA	TRBJ1-5	NA	TRBV5-1	TGCGCCAGCAGCCGGGACAGCAATCAGCCCCAGCATTTT	CASSRDSNQPQHF
NA	TRBJ2-1	NA	TRBV4-1	TGCGCCAGCAGCCAAGGACACAGCTCCTACAATGAGCAGTTCTTC	CASSQGHSSYNEQFF
NA	TRBJ1-2	few	TRBV15	TGTGCCACCAGCTCCAGAACGGGACGCTATGGCTACACCTTC	CATSSRTGRYGYTF
NA	TRBJ1-5	few	TRBV6-6	TGTGCCAGCAGCCGTACAGGGCGGAATCAGCCCCAGCATTTT	CASSRTGRNQPQHF
NA	TRBJ1-2	NA	TRBV4-1	TGCGCCAGCAGCCATATTACTTCAAGGGTGGGCTATGGCTACACCTTC	CASSHITSRVGYGYTF
NA	TRBJ1-2	NA	TRBV19	TGTGCCAGTAGTATCCGACGGAGGGACTATGGCTACACCTTC	CASSIRRRDYGYTF
NA	TRBJ2-3	NA	TRBV19	TGTGCCAGTAGTATTCAGTACGGGCCGGCAGATACGCAGTATTTT	CASSIQYGPADTQYF
NA	TRBJ2-7	NA	TRBV5-1	TGCGCCAGCAGCTTGGACGGATACCCCTACGAGCAGTACTTC	CASSLDGYPYEQYF
NA	TRBJ1-6	once	TRBV4-1	TGCGCCAGCAGCCAAGAGAGGTTACGGGCGGGGACTTTTGATAATTCACCCCTCCACTTT	CASSQERLRAGTFDNSPLHF
NA	TRBJ1-3	NA	TRBV30	TGTGCCTGGACTCCCGTGGTTGGGTGGGGAAACACCATATATTTT	CAWTPVVGWGNTIYF
NA	TRBJ2-1	NA	TRBV9	TGTGCCAGCAGCGTAGGAATCCTCCGTGGGGAGCAGTTCTTC	CASSVGILRGEQFF
TRBD1	TRBJ1-2	few	TRBV6-1	TGTGCCAGCAGTGAAAAGGACAGGGTGGGAGGCTACACCTTC	CASSEKDRVGGYTF
NA	TRBJ1-2	NA	TRBV27	TGTGCCAGCAGATCCCGGACGGACAATGGAGGCTACACCTTC	CASRSRTDNGGYTF
NA	TRBJ2-2	NA	TRBV7-9	TGTGCCAGCAGCTTAGAGCCAGGGCTAGAGACCTACACCGGGGAGCTGTTTTTT	CASSLEPGLETYTGELFF
NA	TRBJ1-3	few	TRBV5-1	TGCGCCAGCAGCCGGTCTGGAAACACCATATATTTT	CASSRSGNTIYF
NA	TRBJ2-7	NA	TRBV30	TGTGCCTGGAGTCAACGGGTTACCTCCTACGAGCAGTACTTC	CAWSQRVTSYEQYF
NA	TRBJ2-3	NA	TRBV7-2	TGTGCCAGCAGCTTATATTTGACAGATACGCAGTATTTT	CASSLYLTDTQYF
NA	TRBJ2-4	NA	TRBV5-1	TGCGCCAGCAGCTTGTTAGGGGAGTATGACATTCAGTACTTC	CASSLLGEYDIQYF
TRBD1	TRBJ1-1	NA	TRBV18	TGTGCCAGCTCACCGCGGGACAGGATGAACACTGAAGCTTTCTTT	CASSPRDRMNTEAFF